This T cell receptor beta chain was found in a study of blood T cell repertoires in COVID-19. Across the whole study: The United States, Italy and Spain were the sources of the acute and convalescent COVID-19 samples. T cells, B-cell-depleted T cells, or PBMCs provided the cDNA or gDNA that served as material.

Only a few counts were recorded for this clone. V lost 4 bases and J lost 11, with 12 bases in between. CDR1 is MNHEY and CDR2 is SVGEGT in the germline V gene. The CDR3 has 12 amino acids. In the original analysis: Estimation of nucleated cell counts was performed using reference gene primer amplification. Produced via immunoSEQ multiplex PCR; TCRdb's table is partial and in-frame only. That table furnishes V, J and clone size, whereas the DNA furnished D and trimming. Altogether 55,000 to 65,000 clones are present, just over 85% being singletons, with the ten largest covering around 5%. Material for sequencing was peripheral blood. The TCR comes from a man aged 55 to 70 with acute or convalescent COVID-19. The chain recombines TRBV6-2 or TRBV6-3 with TRBJ1-5, with a possible D match to TRBD1 (5 bases). DNA for the CDR3: TGTGCCAGCAGTTCGACCCGGGGGACCCAGCATTTT. Translating it yields CASSSTRGTQHF.